The rows below give T cell receptor beta chains drawn from one sample of a study of shared clonotypes between healthy human individuals. The table came from immunoSEQ multiplex PCR; TCRdb's copy has only in-frame clones and leaves some out. This sample carries over 150,000 clones, about 66% of them seen once, and the ten largest clones take 8% to 13%. Material: memory CD4+ T cells sorted from blood. The receptors were gathered from a man in his thirties or forties in good health. Both conserved end residues are part of each CDR3. A D gene is named only where the DNA matches it firmly. For some rows the clone size is stated as once, few or many, or as a class when expanded; others skip it.

abundance	v_gene	d_gene	len	j_gene	CDR3aa	CDR3nt
NA	TRBV11-2	NA	14	TRBJ2-2	CASSFLASTGELFF	TGTGCCAGCAGCTTCCTAGCGTCAACCGGGGAGCTGTTTTTT
NA	TRBV5-4	TRBD1	15	TRBJ2-7	CASSLAGTAVYEQYF	TGTGCCAGCAGCTTGGCCGGGACAGCAGTCTACGAGCAGTACTTC
few	TRBV7-8	NA	16	TRBJ2-3	CASSLPIFASTDTQYF	TGTGCCAGCAGCCTCCCAATCTTTGCTAGCACAGATACGCAGTATTTT
NA	TRBV7-9	NA	14	TRBJ2-3	CASSLGHRTDTQYF	TGTGCCAGCAGCTTGGGGCACCGCACAGATACGCAGTATTTT
few	TRBV11-2	NA	13	TRBJ2-4	CASSLAQKNIQYF	TGTGCCAGCAGCTTAGCCCAGAAAAACATTCAGTACTTC
NA	TRBV4-3	NA	14	TRBJ2-1	CASSQGVGPEEQFF	TGCGCCAGCAGCCAAGGAGTCGGCCCGGAGGAGCAGTTCTTC
NA	TRBV16	NA	13	TRBJ1-5	CASSQSRGQPQHF	TGTGCCAGCAGCCAATCCCGGGGACAGCCCCAGCATTTT
NA	TRBV4-1	TRBD2	18	TRBJ2-3	CASSPQGGRGRGTDTQYF	TGCGCCAGCAGCCCGCAAGGTGGGAGGGGCAGGGGCACAGATACGCAGTATTTT
NA	TRBV6-1	NA	13	TRBJ2-7	CASRASATYEQYF	TGTGCCAGCCGTGCTTCAGCTACCTACGAGCAGTACTTC
NA	TRBV5-1	TRBD2	14	TRBJ2-3	CASSQTSEPDTQYF	TGCGCCAGCAGCCAGACTAGCGAGCCAGATACGCAGTATTTT
NA	TRBV10-1	TRBD2	18	TRBJ2-3	CASSDSGTSGLTTDTQYF	TGCGCCAGCAGTGACTCCGGGACTAGCGGTCTGACTACAGATACGCAGTATTTT
NA	TRBV20-1	NA	10	TRBJ2-1	CSATYYEQFF	TGCAGTGCGACGTACTATGAGCAGTTCTTC
NA	TRBV5-1	NA	16	TRBJ2-1	CASSLLGGSTPNEQFF	TGCGCCAGCAGCTTGTTGGGGGGAAGTACCCCGAATGAGCAGTTCTTC
NA	TRBV4-1	TRBD2	15	TRBJ2-3	CASSHGGGYTDTQYF	TGCGCCAGCAGCCATGGGGGGGGATACACAGATACGCAGTATTTT
NA	TRBV28	NA	13	TRBJ1-2	CASRVQAPGGYTF	TGTGCCAGCAGGGTCCAGGCCCCGGGTGGCTACACCTTC
few	TRBV6-5	TRBD2	14	TRBJ2-7	CASSIAGTSYEQYF	TGTGCCAGCAGTATAGCGGGAACCAGCTACGAGCAGTACTTC
NA	TRBV7-2	NA	14	TRBJ1-5	CASSPGRSNQPQHF	TGTGCCAGCAGCCCTGGACGGAGCAATCAGCCCCAGCATTTT
few	TRBV19	TRBD1	15	TRBJ1-5	CASRRYGTANQPQHF	TGTGCCAGCAGGAGATACGGGACAGCCAATCAGCCCCAGCATTTT
few	TRBV30	NA	10	TRBJ1-2	CASRTYGYTF	TGTGCCTCCAGGACCTATGGCTACACCTTC
NA	TRBV5-1	NA	16	TRBJ1-3	CASSLGPPGQGNTIYF	TGCGCCAGCAGCTTGGGCCCCCCTGGACAGGGAAACACCATATATTTT
few	TRBV7-2	TRBD1	18	TRBJ2-7	CASSLLPTVGQADYEQYF	TGTGCCAGCAGCTTACTCCCCACGGTCGGACAGGCGGACTACGAGCAGTACTTC
NA	TRBV6-6	TRBD2	16	TRBJ2-3	CASSYSQREGRDTQYF	TGTGCCAGCAGTTACTCGCAGCGGGAGGGCCGCGATACGCAGTATTTT
many	TRBV5-4	NA	17	TRBJ1-1	CASSSHTGLFGNTEAFF	TGTGCCAGCAGTTCACATACAGGGTTATTTGGGAACACTGAAGCTTTCTTT
NA	TRBV19	NA	14	TRBJ2-1	CASKREDIYNEQFF	TGTGCTTCAAAGAGGGAGGACATATACAATGAGCAGTTCTTC
NA	TRBV7-2	NA	14	TRBJ2-5	CASSTPKLQETQYF	TGTGCCAGCAGCACTCCTAAGCTTCAAGAGACCCAGTACTTC
few	TRBV21-1	NA	17	TRBJ2-7	CASSNGLAGFLTYEQYF	TGTGCCAGCAGCAATGGACTAGCGGGATTCCTTACCTACGAGCAGTACTTC
few	TRBV25-1	NA	15	TRBJ2-1	CASSAPGRVYNEQFF	TGTGCCAGCAGTGCTCCCGGGAGAGTCTACAATGAGCAGTTCTTC
NA	TRBV10-3	NA	15	TRBJ1-1	CAIRETVGGNTEAFF	TGTGCCATCAGGGAGACTGTTGGAGGGAACACTGAAGCTTTCTTT
NA	TRBV27	NA	19	TRBJ2-1	CASSLKARPGSSSYNEQFF	TGTGCCAGCAGTTTAAAGGCCCGGCCCGGGTCGAGCTCCTACAATGAGCAGTTCTTC
many	TRBV11-2	NA	16	TRBJ1-1	CASSFGLRRPGAEAFF	TGTGCCAGCAGCTTTGGGCTCAGGAGGCCTGGGGCTGAAGCTTTCTTT
NA	TRBV6-1	TRBD1	14	TRBJ2-7	CASSRDRSSYEQYF	TGTGCCAGCAGTCGGGACAGGAGCTCCTACGAGCAGTACTTC
NA	TRBV7-9	TRBD2	14	TRBJ2-7	CASSSTSGEVVQYF	TGTGCCAGCAGCTCGACTAGCGGGGAGGTGGTGCAGTACTTC
few	TRBV27	NA	13	TRBJ2-3	CASSLPSTDTQYF	TGTGCCAGCAGTTTACCCTCCACAGATACGCAGTATTTT
NA	TRBV7-9	TRBD2	17	TRBJ2-1	CASSASTGLAGEVEQFF	TGTGCCAGCAGCGCGAGTACCGGACTAGCGGGAGAAGTTGAGCAGTTCTTC
many	TRBV4-1	NA	16	TRBJ2-1	CASSHLSGPIGNEQFF	TGCGCCAGCAGCCATCTCTCCGGCCCCATAGGGAATGAGCAGTTCTTC
few	TRBV7-7	NA	15	TRBJ2-1	CASSSSSGIYNEQFF	TGTGCCAGCAGCTCCAGTAGCGGTATTTACAATGAGCAGTTCTTC
NA	TRBV28	TRBD2	14	TRBJ2-7	CASRPGLAGVGQYF	TGTGCCAGCAGGCCGGGACTAGCGGGAGTTGGGCAGTACTTC
NA	TRBV7-2	TRBD2	15	TRBJ2-7	CASSISGRGLYEQYF	TGTGCCAGCAGCATTAGCGGGAGAGGGCTCTACGAGCAGTACTTC
NA	TRBV13	NA	16	TRBJ1-3	CASSLSSDSPGNTIYF	TGTGCCAGCAGCTTATCTTCGGACAGCCCTGGAAACACCATATATTTT
NA	TRBV7-2	TRBD2	15	TRBJ2-1	CASTQLAGVYNEQFF	TGTGCCAGCACCCAACTAGCGGGGGTGTACAATGAGCAGTTCTTC
NA	TRBV11-3	TRBD2	15	TRBJ2-7	CASSLGLAGDYEQYF	TGTGCCAGCAGCTTGGGACTAGCGGGGGACTACGAGCAGTACTTC
NA	TRBV2	TRBD2	13	TRBJ2-1	CASVSGRSNEQFF	TGTGCCAGCGTAAGCGGGAGATCGAATGAGCAGTTCTTC